This T cell receptor (beta chain) was recorded in a study of long-term antiretroviral therapy in people with HIV. Study as a whole: There is a gap of about a decade between the earliest samples and the later 2015 immediate-ART recommendation.

Treatment for every participant with HIV took place in the United States. Specimens held about 0.9-10 million cryopreserved PBMC prior to DNA extraction. The CDR3 covers 13 residues. Trimming cost V 3 bases and J 3 bases, with 6 bases left between them. Germline lookup yields CDR1 SGDLS and CDR2 YYNGEE. This clone was observed a single time. They ran version v3.0 of the immunoSEQ assay at survey level. Assay: immunoSEQ multiplex PCR; the TCRdb copy retains only in-frame clones and omits some. The sample carries around 26,000 clones, roughly 80% recorded once. This chain connects TRBV9 to TRBJ1-4; no clear D. Source: unsorted PBMCs, taken 1.1 years before starting antiretroviral therapy. This clonotype was sampled from a woman in her thirties or forties with HIV. The CDR3 here is CASSGQSNEKLFF. The CDR3 DNA sequence: TGTGCCAGCAGCGGCCAGTCTAATGAAAAACTGTTTTTT.